The 21 T cell receptor beta chains below come from one sample, sequenced in a study of cytomegalovirus exposure and HLA in healthy donors. PCR involved 60 Vbeta and 13 Jbeta primers. The method was immunoSEQ multiplex PCR; TCRdb's version includes in-frame clones alone and lacks a portion of them. The table records roughly 120,000 clones, under 90% of them present only once. Sequences were obtained from PBMCs. All receptors derive from a woman in her twenties or thirties in good health and CMV-seronegative.

This rearrangement joins TRBV6-5 to TRBJ1-2; unclear D gene. Germline values: CDR1 MNHEY, CDR2 SVGAGI. V lost 0 bases to trimming and J lost 5 bases, with 10 bases between them. This CDR3 contains 14 residues. DNA of the CDR3: TGTGCCAGCAGTTACTCGAGGGCGGGTTATGGCTACACCTTC. It codes for CASSYSRAGYGYTF.

The CDR3 nucleotides read TGTGCCAGCAGCCAAGGCGTAGCGGGAGTGCACAATGAGCAGTTCTTC. Translating gives CASSQGVAGVHNEQFF. The chain combines TRBV4-2 with TRBJ2-1, with 9 bases that match TRBD2. Germline V gene data show CDR1 as LGHNA and CDR2 as YNFKEQ. This CDR3 region has 16 residues. J lost 5 bases, V lost 1 base, and 6 bases had no gene match.

The CDR3 region is CASSEGLAGYNEQFF. DNA of the CDR3: TGTGCCAGCAGTGAGGGGCTAGCGGGCTACAATGAGCAGTTCTTC. The chain carries TRBV2 and TRBJ2-1; TRBD2 aligns across 8 bases. Germline CDR1 and CDR2: SNHLY and FYNNEI. After removal of 3 bases from V and 3 bases from J, the junction contained 4 bases not matched to a gene. The CDR3 covers 15 residues.

This clone showed up just once. The chain couples TRBV5-6 to TRBJ2-3, with D possibly matching TRBD2 (5 bases). The CDR3 totals 12 residues. Trimming took 0 bases from V and 8 from J, leaving 7 bases between them. Germline V gene data show CDR1 as SGHDT and CDR2 as YYEEEE. CDR3 in amino acids: CASSLAGGTQYF. In DNA, the CDR3 is TGTGCCAGCAGCTTGGCTGGAGGTACGCAGTATTTT. Together with reference TRBV5-6 and TRBJ2-3, the CDR3 gives the full variable domain: DAGVTQSPTHLIKTRGQQVTLRCSPKSGHDTVSWYQQALGQGPQFIFQYYEEEERQRGNFPDRFSGHQFPNYSSELNVNALLLGDSALYLCASSLAGGTQYFGPGTRLTVL.

The J gene is TRBJ2-5, the V gene TRBV5-1; 10 bases match TRBD1. This CDR3 spans 16 amino acids. V trimming: 0 bases; J trimming: 5 bases; junction bases outside the gene matches: 7. In germline, CDR1 is SGHRS, CDR2 YFSETQ. The CDR3 is CASSLASTGGTETQYF. Here the CDR3 DNA reads TGCGCCAGCAGCTTGGCCTCGACAGGGGGCACGGAGACCCAGTACTTC. The whole variable domain, filled in from reference TRBV5-1 and TRBJ2-5, reads KAGVTQTPRYLIKTRGQQVTLSCSPISGHRSVSWYQQTPGQGLQFLFEYFSETQRNKGNFPGRFSGRQFSNSRSEMNVSTLELGDSALYLCASSLASTGGTETQYFGPGTRLLVL.

This clone appeared a few times. V is TRBV6-5 and J is TRBJ2-7; TRBD2 aligns across 9 bases. V shed 4 bases, J shed 3 bases, and the junction held 4 bases outside the gene matches. The CDR3 covers 14 residues. Germline V CDR1 and CDR2: MNHEY, SVGAGI. CDR3 residues: CASSWREGFYEQYF. The CDR3 nucleotides are TGTGCCAGCAGTTGGCGGGAGGGATTCTACGAGCAGTACTTC.

The gene calls are TRBV11-2 and TRBJ2-4; 8 positions agree with TRBD1. V lost 2 bases to trimming and J lost 6 bases; unmatched junction nucleotides: 6. The CDR3 consists of 15 residues. Germline CDR1 reads SGHAT; CDR2 reads FQNNGV. The CDR3 loop is CASSLNRGSGNIQYF. CDR3 nucleotides: TGTGCCAGCAGCTTAAACAGGGGGTCGGGAAACATTCAGTACTTC.

This chain links TRBV7-2 with TRBJ2-1; TRBD1 matches 7 bases. The trim removed 5 bases at V and 0 bases at J, leaving 7 bases unmatched. This CDR3 contains 16 residues. Germline-derived CDR1 and CDR2 are SGHTA and FQGNSA. CDR3 protein: CASSHPGTASYNEQFF. In nucleotides, the CDR3 is TGTGCCAGCAGCCACCCCGGGACAGCCTCCTACAATGAGCAGTTCTTC.

This chain uses TRBV10-1 with TRBJ2-2; 8 bases match TRBD1. V dropped 5 bases and J dropped 3; count of bases not matched to a gene: 5. This CDR3 is built from 15 residues. Germline V gene lookup returns CDR1 WNHNN and CDR2 SYGVQD (reference sequence). The CDR3 nucleotides read TGCGCCAGCAGTAATTGGACAGGGTACACCGGGGAGCTGTTTTTT. Its protein product is CASSNWTGYTGELFF.

This chain joins TRBV6-4 and TRBJ2-2; D not certain. CDR3 length: 14 residues. Germline V gene sequence: CDR1 MRHNA, CDR2 SNTAGT. Trimming pared 11 bases from V and 0 bases from J, leaving 13 bases between. In DNA form, the CDR3 reads TGTGCCTGCTCGCGAGGTGCGAACACCGGGGAGCTGTTTTTT. Translation gives CACSRGANTGELFF.

The chain joins TRBV19 to TRBJ1-5, with a possible D match to TRBD1 (5 bases). Trimming removed 3 bases at V and 6 bases at J, with 12 bases between. The V gene's germline CDR1 is LNHDA and CDR2 SQIVND (reference sequence). This CDR3 is built from 14 residues. The CDR3 here is CASSIAWGGQPQHF. The CDR3 coding sequence is TGTGCCAGTAGTATTGCTTGGGGCGGTCAGCCCCAGCATTTT.

This chain links TRBV7-8 with TRBJ2-5; 11 bases align to TRBD1. CDR3 length: 16 amino acids. Germline loops: CDR1 SGHVS, CDR2 FQNEAQ. V was clipped by 4 bases and J by 5 bases; unmatched bases: 9. The CDR3 reads CASSWGTGGVGETQYF. Here the CDR3 DNA reads TGTGCCAGCAGCTGGGGGACAGGGGGGGTCGGGGAGACCCAGTACTTC.

DNA for the CDR3: TGCGCCAGCAGCTTGGCCCAAGTCGGGGGAGTGGAGCAGTTCTTC. As protein: CASSLAQVGGVEQFF. The chain recombines TRBV5-1 with TRBJ2-1; tentatively, D is TRBD2 (6 bases). Trimming pared 0 bases from V and 10 bases from J, leaving 17 bases between. This CDR3 is built from 15 residues. CDR1 is SGHRS, CDR2 YFSETQ, per germline.

This chain links TRBV30 with TRBJ2-5; 7 nucleotides align to TRBD1. The J call may be incorrect, as the DNA end agrees better with TRBJ2-7. Germline CDR1 and CDR2: GTSNPN and SVGIG (reference sequence). The CDR3 consists of 14 residues. The CDR3 sequence is CAWSPGGRTYEQYF. DNA for the CDR3: TGTGCCTGGAGTCCAGGGGGTCGTACCTACGAGCAGTACTTC.

This chain uses TRBV7-8 with TRBJ1-5, with 9 bases fitting TRBD1. The V segment lost 2 bases and the J segment 11 bases; nucleotides outside the gene matches: 10. Germline lookup yields CDR1 SGHVS and CDR2 FQNEAQ. There are 15 residues in the CDR3. CDR3 residues: CASSLKGQGAPSQHF. In nucleotides, the CDR3 is TGTGCCAGCAGCTTAAAGGGACAGGGCGCTCCTTCCCAGCATTTT. Full variable domain (outside the CDR3, taken from reference TRBV7-8 and TRBJ1-5): GAGVSQSPRYKVAKRGQDVALRCDPISGHVSLFWYQQALGQGPEFLTYFQNEAQLDKSGLPSDRFFAERPEGSVSTLKIQRTQQEDSAVYLCASSLKGQGAPSQHFGDGTRLSIL.

The chain links TRBV27 to TRBJ2-2, with TRBD1 identical over 8 bases. The germline V gene has CDR1 MNHEY and CDR2 SMNVEV (reference sequence). V lost 7 bases and J lost 4; bases outside the gene matches: 8. This CDR3 comprises 15 residues. CDR3 sequence (DNA): TGTGCCAGCACGTTCAGGGGGCAGAGCACCGGGGAGCTGTTTTTT. It yields the protein CASTFRGQSTGELFF.

The chain links TRBV18 to TRBJ2-1; TRBD2 agrees at 9 bases. The CDR3 length is 15 residues. The V and J ends lost 3 bases and 5 bases, in that order; junction bases with no gene match: 5. CDR1 and CDR2 from the germline V gene are KGHSH and LQKENI. CDR3 DNA: TGTGCCAGCTCACCCCCCGCGGGAGGGGACAATGAGCAGTTCTTC. Amino acid sequence: CASSPPAGGDNEQFF. Supplemented by reference TRBV18 and TRBJ2-1, the full variable domain reads NAGVMQNPRHLVRRRGQEARLRCSPMKGHSHVYWYRQLPEEGLKFMVYLQKENIIDESGMPKERFSAEFPKEGPSILRIQQVVRGDSAAYFCASSPPAGGDNEQFFGPGTRLTVL.

A remark on this clone: The sample holds other DNA sequences that translate to the same CDR3. V gene TRBV28 combines with J gene TRBJ1-5; D is ambiguous. In germline, CDR1 is MDHEN, CDR2 SYDVKM. The CDR3 contains 13 residues. V was clipped by 4 bases and J by 2 bases, with 6 bases between them. The DNA for the CDR3 is TGTGCCAGCAGTTACCGAGGCAATCAGCCCCAGCATTTT. Amino acid sequence: CASSYRGNQPQHF.

The gene calls are TRBV11-2 and TRBJ2-5, with D possibly matching TRBD1 (6 bases). V lost 5 bases, J lost 3 bases, and 13 bases lay in between. The CDR3 has 14 residues. The germline gives CDR1 SGHAT, CDR2 FQNNGV. The CDR3 region has the DNA TGTGCCAGCAGCACACAGGGTGGCGAAGAGACCCAGTACTTC. Translating it yields CASSTQGGEETQYF.

CDR3 sequence: CASSLSSGQETQYF. The CDR3, as DNA: TGTGCCAGCAGCCTTTCTAGCGGCCAAGAGACCCAGTACTTC. This sequence joins TRBV7-3 and TRBJ2-5; 7 bases fit TRBD2. The CDR3 length is 14 residues. V shed 5 bases and J 1 base; nucleotides not matched to a gene: 4. Germline V lookup: CDR1 SGHTA, CDR2 FQGTGA.

The gene calls are TRBV13 and TRBJ2-1; 8 bases fit TRBD1. Germline trimming cut 4 bases from V and 10 bases from J; bases unmatched to any gene: 3. CDR1 and CDR2 (germline): PRHDT, FYEKMQ (reference sequence). This CDR3 spans 12 amino acids. The DNA for the CDR3 is TGTGCCAGCAGCTCCAGGGGGCGAGAGCAGTTCTTC. Protein: CASSSRGREQFF.